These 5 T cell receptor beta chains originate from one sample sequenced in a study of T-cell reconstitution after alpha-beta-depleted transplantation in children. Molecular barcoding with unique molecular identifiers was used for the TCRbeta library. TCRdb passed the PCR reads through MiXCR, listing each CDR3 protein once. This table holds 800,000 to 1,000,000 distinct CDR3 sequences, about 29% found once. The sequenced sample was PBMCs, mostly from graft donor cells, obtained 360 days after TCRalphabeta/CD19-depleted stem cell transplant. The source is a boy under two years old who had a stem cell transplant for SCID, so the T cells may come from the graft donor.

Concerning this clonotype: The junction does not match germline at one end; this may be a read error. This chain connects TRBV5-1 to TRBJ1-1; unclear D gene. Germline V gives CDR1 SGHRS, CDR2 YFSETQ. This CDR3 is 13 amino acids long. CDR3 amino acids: CASSLTGNAEAFF. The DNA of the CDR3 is TGCGCCAGCAGCTTGACCGGGAACGCTGAAGCTTTCTTT.

In nucleotides, the CDR3 is TGTGCCAGCAGTTTACTCCTGGGGGCGACCGGGGAGCTGTTTTTT. This gives the protein CASSLLLGATGELFF. The chain is built from TRBV12-3 or TRBV12-4 and TRBJ2-2, with a tentative D call TRBD1 (6 bases). This CDR3 contains 15 residues. The ends were cut back, 2 bases at V and 5 bases at J, with 12 bases in the middle.

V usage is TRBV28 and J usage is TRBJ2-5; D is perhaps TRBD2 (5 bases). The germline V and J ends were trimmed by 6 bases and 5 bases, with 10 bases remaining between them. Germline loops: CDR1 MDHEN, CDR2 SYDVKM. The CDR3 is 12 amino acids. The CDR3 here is CASRLALETQYF. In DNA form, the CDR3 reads TGTGCCAGCAGGCTAGCCCTGGAGACCCAGTACTTC.

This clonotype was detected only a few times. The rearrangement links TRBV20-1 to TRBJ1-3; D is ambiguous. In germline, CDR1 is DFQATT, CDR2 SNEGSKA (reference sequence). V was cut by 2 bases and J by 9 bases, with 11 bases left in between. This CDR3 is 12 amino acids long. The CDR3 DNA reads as TGCAGTGCTAGATCTGATCGGAGCACCATATATTTT. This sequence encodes CSARSDRSTIYF.

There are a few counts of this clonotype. CDR3 sequence reads: CASSYSPGGMAPLHF. CDR3 coding DNA: TGTGCCAGCAGTTACTCACCAGGGGGCATGGCACCCCTCCACTTT. The chain has TRBV6-5 and TRBJ1-6; 8 bases agree with TRBD1. The V gene end was trimmed by 0 bases and the J gene end by 11 bases; junction bases not matched to a gene: 6. Germline assignment: CDR1 MNHEY and CDR2 SVGAGI. The CDR3 contains 15 residues.